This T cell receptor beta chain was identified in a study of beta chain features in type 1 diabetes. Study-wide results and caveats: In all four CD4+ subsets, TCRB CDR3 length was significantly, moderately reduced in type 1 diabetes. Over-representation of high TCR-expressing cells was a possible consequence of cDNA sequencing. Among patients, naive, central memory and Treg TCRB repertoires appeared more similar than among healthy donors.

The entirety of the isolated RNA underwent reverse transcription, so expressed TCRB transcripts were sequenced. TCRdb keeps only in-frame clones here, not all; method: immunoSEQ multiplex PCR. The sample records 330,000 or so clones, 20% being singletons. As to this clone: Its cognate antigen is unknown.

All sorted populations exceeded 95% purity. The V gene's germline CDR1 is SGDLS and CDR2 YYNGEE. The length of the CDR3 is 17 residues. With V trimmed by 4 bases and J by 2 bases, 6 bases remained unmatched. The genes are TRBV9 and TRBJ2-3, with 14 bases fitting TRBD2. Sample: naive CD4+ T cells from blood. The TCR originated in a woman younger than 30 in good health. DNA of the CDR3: TGTGCCAGCAGCTTCAGACTAGCGGGGGGGCCCACAGATACGCAGTATTTT. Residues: CASSFRLAGGPTDTQYF.